By sample share, the clone carrying this T cell receptor (beta chain) is medium-sized. Its matching antigen is unknown. Previously, flow cytometry had revealed CD8+CD57+ cell expansion in the patients chosen for sequencing. Therapy had not been given to patients before blood sampling. Trimming removed 5 bases from V and 7 bases from J, with 8 bases in between. CDR3 length: 11 amino acids. Germline CDR1 and CDR2: PRHDT and FYEKMQ (reference sequence). Researchers used genomic DNA as the template to profile TCR beta VDJ and CDR3. Each CDR3 protein gets one entry after TCRdb re-called the reads with MiXCR. The sample lists about 120,000 distinct CDR3 sequences, about two fifths occurring once. The entry originates in a study of CD8+CD57+ T cells in acquired aplastic anemia. Looking at the study overall: The study obtained an average of 3.2 ug of DNA from sorted CD4+ and CD8+ cells. Study-level findings and limits: There were roughly 28 CD8+ CDR3 sequences that occurred in both patients and controls. The study found no significant CD8+ Simpson's diversity difference between patients and controls.

The TCR originated in a human donor with aplastic anemia. The sample consisted of sorted CD4+, CD8+, or CD8+CD57+ T cells (not recorded which) from PBMCs. This rearrangement joins TRBV13 to TRBJ2-5; no clear D. CDR3 loop: CASSALGTQYF. CDR3 in DNA: TGTGCCAGCAGCGCCCTAGGGACCCAGTACTTC.